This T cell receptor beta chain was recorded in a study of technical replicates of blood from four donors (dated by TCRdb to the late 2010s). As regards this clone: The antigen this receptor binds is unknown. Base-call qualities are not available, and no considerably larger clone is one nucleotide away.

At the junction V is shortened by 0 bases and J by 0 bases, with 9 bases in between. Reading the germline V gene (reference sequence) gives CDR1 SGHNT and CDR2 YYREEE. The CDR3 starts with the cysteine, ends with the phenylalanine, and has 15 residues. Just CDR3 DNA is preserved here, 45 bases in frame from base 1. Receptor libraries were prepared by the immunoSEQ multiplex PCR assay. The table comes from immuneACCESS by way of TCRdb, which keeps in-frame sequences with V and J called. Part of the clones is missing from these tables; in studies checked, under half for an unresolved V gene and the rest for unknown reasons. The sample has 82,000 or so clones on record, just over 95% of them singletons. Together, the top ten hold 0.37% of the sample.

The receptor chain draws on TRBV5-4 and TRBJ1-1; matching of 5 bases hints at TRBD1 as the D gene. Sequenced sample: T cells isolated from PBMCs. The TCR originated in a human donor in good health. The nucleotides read TGTGCCAGCAGCTTGGTTGAGACAGTGAACACTGAAGCTTTCTTT. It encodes CASSLVETVNTEAFF.